These 20 T cell receptor beta chains originate from one sample sequenced in a study of cytomegalovirus exposure and HLA in healthy donors. Vbeta (60) and Jbeta (13) primers were used in the PCR. Some clones are missing from TCRdb's copy, which holds only in-frame ones; the method was immunoSEQ multiplex PCR. The sample lists about 140,000 clones; approximately 70% were seen once. The sample comprised PBMCs. These receptor sequences come from a woman in her thirties or forties in good health and CMV-seronegative.

The J gene is TRBJ2-2, the V gene TRBV4-1; 7 positions match TRBD2. V was pared by 2 bases and J by 5 bases, with 5 bases of the junction left unmatched. The CDR3 is made up of 15 amino acids. The germline V gene encodes CDR1 MGHRA and CDR2 YSYEKL. The CDR3 is CASSQTDGGTGELFF. Here the CDR3 DNA reads TGCGCCAGCAGCCAAACTGACGGGGGGACCGGGGAGCTGTTTTTT.

The chain joins TRBV11-2 to TRBJ2-7; D uncertain. V lost 0 bases and J 4 bases, leaving 13 bases between the germline ends. The CDR3 is made up of 15 amino acids. Germline CDR1 and CDR2: SGHAT and FQNNGV. This CDR3 reads CASSLDSAGLYEQYV. CDR3 in DNA: TGTGCCAGCAGCTTAGATTCGGCAGGTCTGTACGAGCAGTACGTC.

A few counts support this clone. This chain connects TRBV4-3 to TRBJ2-6, with a tentative D call TRBD2 (5 bases). The germline V and J ends were trimmed by 0 bases and 2 bases, with 8 bases remaining between them. The CDR3 spans 16 residues. Germline CDR1 reads LGHNA; CDR2 reads YSLEER. For the CDR3, the DNA is TGCGCCAGCAGCCAAGATCGAGGGACTGGGGCCAACGTCCTGACTTTC. Protein product: CASSQDRGTGANVLTF.

As for this clone: At the DNA level, this CDR3 is encoded by other sequences in the same sample as well. The chain uses TRBV9 and TRBJ1-5; tentative D call: TRBD1 (5 bases). Germline V CDR1 and CDR2: SGDLS, YYNGEE. Trimming took off 0 bases at V and 6 bases at J, with 7 bases between the two ends. The CDR3 length is 13 residues. The DNA of the CDR3 is TGTGCCAGCAGCGTAGACGACAGTCAGCCCCAGCATTTT. Encoded protein: CASSVDDSQPQHF.

The rearrangement joins TRBV28 to TRBJ1-5; 8 positions match TRBD1. CDR3 length: 18 amino acids. Germline loops: CDR1 MDHEN, CDR2 SYDVKM. Trimming cost V 2 bases and J 7 bases; bases outside gene matches: 16. CDR3: CASSLRIFRGRSIQPQHF. The CDR3 DNA is TGTGCCAGCAGTTTACGGATATTCAGGGGGCGCTCCATACAGCCCCAGCATTTT.

The chain has TRBV4-2 and TRBJ2-3; 10 bases are shared with TRBD2. The CDR3 has 18 residues. J lost 3 bases, V lost 4 bases, and 13 bases had no gene match. Germline V CDR1 and CDR2: LGHNA, YNFKEQ. The CDR3, as DNA: TGTGCCAGCAGCCCTGGCCCTCTAGGAGCGGGGGGGACAGATACGCAGTATTTT. Amino acids: CASSPGPLGAGGTDTQYF.

The CDR3 sequence: CASSLSGASGGSPLHF. The CDR3 DNA follows: TGTGCCAGCAGCTTATCGGGAGCCTCGGGAGGTTCACCCCTCCACTTT. This chain links TRBV7-8 with TRBJ1-6; D gene uncertain. Trimming shortened V by 2 bases and J by 9 bases, and 17 bases separated the two germline ends. The germline V gene has CDR1 SGHVS and CDR2 FQNEAQ. This CDR3 spans 16 amino acids.

This clone was observed once. The gene calls are TRBV11-2 and TRBJ1-1, with 10 bases fitting TRBD1. Trimming removed 5 bases from V and 4 bases from J; junction bases left unmatched: 10. The V gene's germline CDR1 is SGHAT and CDR2 FQNNGV. The CDR3 sequence is 16 residues long. The CDR3 sequence is CASSPGQGKVSTEAFF. CDR3 nucleotide sequence: TGTGCCAGCAGCCCGGGACAGGGGAAAGTAAGCACTGAAGCTTTCTTT.

This rearrangement joins TRBV29-1 to TRBJ2-1, with 16 nucleotides matching TRBD2. With 7 bases clipped from V and 4 bases from J, the junction kept 4 bases outside the gene matches. Germline values: CDR1 SQVTM, CDR2 ANQGSEA. There are 15 residues in the CDR3. The CDR3 bases are TGCAGCGGAGGGACTAGCGGGGGGGCTTACAATGAGCAGTTCTTC. Its translation: CSGGTSGGAYNEQFF.

This sequence joins TRBV7-9 and TRBJ2-1; 7 bases map to TRBD1. The germline V gene encodes CDR1 SEHNR and CDR2 FQNEAQ (reference sequence). The CDR3 extends over 16 amino acids. With 5 bases clipped from V and 4 bases from J, the junction kept 11 bases outside the gene matches. The CDR3 DNA follows: TGTGCCAGCAGCACAGGACAGGACGGAATGTACAATGAGCAGTTCTTC. Protein product: CASSTGQDGMYNEQFF.

In its sample, this clone was seen a few times. The gene calls are TRBV5-1 and TRBJ1-1; D gene unclear. V lost 3 bases and J 3 bases, leaving 12 bases between the germline ends. The CDR3 runs 14 residues. Germline V CDR1 and CDR2: SGHRS, YFSETQ. The CDR3 loop is CASSSNGGHTEAFF. CDR3 bases: TGCGCCAGCAGCTCGAACGGCGGGCACACTGAAGCTTTCTTT.

V gene TRBV7-2 combines with J gene TRBJ1-5; 10 bases match TRBD1. Germline CDR1 SGHTA, CDR2 FQGNSA. The CDR3 totals 15 residues. The trim removed 3 bases at V and 4 bases at J, leaving 3 bases unmatched. This CDR3 reads CASSFGTGANQPQHF. The CDR3 DNA sequence: TGTGCCAGCAGCTTCGGGACAGGGGCAAATCAGCCCCAGCATTTT.

This rearrangement joins TRBV15 to TRBJ2-1; 7 bases are shared with TRBD1. This CDR3 is built from 14 residues. CDR1 and CDR2 (germline): LNHNV, YYDKDF (reference sequence). After removal of 6 bases from V and 1 base from J, the junction contained 3 bases not matched to a gene. The CDR3 nucleotides read TGTGCCACCAGAACAGGGGATTCCTACAATGAGCAGTTCTTC. It translates to CATRTGDSYNEQFF. The variable domain in full, with the rest retrieved from reference TRBV15 and TRBJ2-1, is DAMVIQNPRYQVTQFGKPVTLSCSQTLNHNVMYWYQQKSSQAPKLLFHYYDKDFNNEADTPDNFQSRRPNTSFCFLDIRSPGLGDTAMYLCATRTGDSYNEQFFGPGTRLTVL.

This clone was detected only a few times. The chain links TRBV5-6 to TRBJ1-2, with 9 bases identical to TRBD1. CDR3 size: 15 residues. V shed 0 bases, J shed 5 bases, and the junction held 5 bases outside the gene matches. Germline lookup yields CDR1 SGHDT and CDR2 YYEEEE. The DNA for the CDR3 is TGTGCCAGCAGCTTGGGACAGGGGGGACGATATGGCTACACCTTC. Translation gives CASSLGQGGRYGYTF.

CDR3 coding DNA: TGTGCCAGCAGCTCACGCGACCCGGGACTAGATCCAGGCCCACAAGAGACCCAGTACTTC. Protein product: CASSSRDPGLDPGPQETQYF. This chain uses TRBV13 with TRBJ2-5; 8 bases line up with TRBD2. Germline V gene sequence: CDR1 PRHDT, CDR2 FYEKMQ (reference sequence). This CDR3 contains 20 residues. The J segment lost 2 bases and the V segment lost 4 bases, leaving 21 bases of the junction unmatched.

This clone turned up a few times. The same CDR3 arises from other DNA sequences in this sample as well. V usage is TRBV19 and J usage is TRBJ1-5; perhaps TRBD1 as D (6 bases). The CDR3 is 15 residues long. V lost 3 bases to trimming and J lost 2 bases, with 11 bases between them. Germline V gene data show CDR1 as LNHDA and CDR2 as SQIVND (reference sequence). CDR3 sequence: CASSIRGSGNQPQHF. CDR3 sequence (DNA): TGTGCCAGTAGTATTAGGGGGTCGGGCAATCAGCCCCAGCATTTT.

The chain employs TRBV7-9 and TRBJ1-1, with TRBD1 matching 7 bases. Germline V gene sequence: CDR1 SEHNR, CDR2 FQNEAQ (reference sequence). The CDR3 is made up of 19 amino acids. Trimming removed 2 bases from V and 3 bases from J; junction bases left unmatched: 18. DNA for the CDR3: TGTGCCAGCAGCTTATACCGACTAGAAAGGGGGCTTTGGGACACTGAAGCTTTCTTT. Translation: CASSLYRLERGLWDTEAFF.

The chain carries TRBV7-6 and TRBJ1-1; D uncertain. Germline V CDR1 and CDR2: SGHVS, FNYEAQ. V lost 1 base and J lost 4, with 10 bases in between. CDR3 length: 14 residues. Here the CDR3 DNA reads TGTGCCAGCAGCTTAGACGACGGGAGCACTGAAGCTTTCTTT. Translated, it gives CASSLDDGSTEAFF.

The J gene is TRBJ2-7, the V gene TRBV4-1; TRBD2 matches 8 bases. V was pared by 6 bases and J by 3 bases, with 10 bases of the junction left unmatched. CDR3 size: 15 residues. Germline V CDR1 and CDR2: MGHRA, YSYEKL. The CDR3 loop is CASSLASGLFYEQYF. CDR3 coding DNA: TGCGCCAGCAGTCTCGCTAGCGGGTTATTCTACGAGCAGTACTTC.

The genes are TRBV18 and TRBJ1-4; unclear D gene. Trimming stripped 0 bases from V and 5 bases from J, with 10 bases between. This CDR3 is 15 amino acids long. CDR1 KGHSH and CDR2 LQKENI come from the germline V gene. In DNA form, the CDR3 reads TGTGCCAGCTCACCACCGTCGGCGGGGAATGAAAAACTGTTTTTT. This sequence encodes CASSPPSAGNEKLFF. Drawing the rest from reference TRBV18 and TRBJ1-4, the complete variable domain is NAGVMQNPRHLVRRRGQEARLRCSPMKGHSHVYWYRQLPEEGLKFMVYLQKENIIDESGMPKERFSAEFPKEGPSILRIQQVVRGDSAAYFCASSPPSAGNEKLFFGSGTQLSVL.